These T cell receptor beta chains were read from a single sample in a study of blood T cell repertoires in COVID-19. Using immunoSEQ multiplex PCR, the repertoire was profiled, and TCRdb retains in-frame clones only, with some absent. The data hold 150,000 or so clones, with 75% to 90% observed a single time. The sample comprised PBMCs or T cells enriched from blood (not recorded which). The receptor set was obtained from a woman aged 35 to 49 who had been exposed to COVID-19. CDR3s include the opening cysteine and the closing phenylalanine or tryptophan. D genes are given only for firm matches. The size entry is marked missing in some rows and otherwise reads once, few, many or a size class.

j_call v_call d_call clone_size cdr3_aa cdr3_nt
TRBJ2-5 TRBV28 TRBD2 once CASSLSQGGETQYF TGTGCCAGCAGTTTATCGCAGGGAGGGGAGACCCAGTACTTC
TRBJ2-5 TRBV18 NA NA CASSQSGQETQYF TGTGCCAGCTCACAAAGTGGACAGGAGACCCAGTACTTC
TRBJ1-2 TRBV12-3/TRBV12-4 TRBD1 NA CASQGAPGYTF TGTGCCAGCCAGGGGGCGCCTGGCTACACCTTC
TRBJ1-2 TRBV6-5 NA NA CATGQIYGYTF TGTGCCACAGGACAGATCTATGGCTACACCTTC
TRBJ1-2 TRBV5-4 NA NA CASSLGGGERYTF TGTGCCAGCAGCTTGGGGGGGGGCGAGCGCTACACCTTC
TRBJ1-5 TRBV19 NA NA CASSTGRYQPQHF TGTGCCAGTAGTACAGGGAGGTATCAGCCCCAGCATTTT
TRBJ1-6 TRBV28 TRBD1 NA CASYPGQGNPPLHF TGTGCCAGTTATCCGGGACAGGGGAATCCACCCCTCCACTTT
TRBJ1-4 TRBV29-1 NA NA CSVGGADNEKLFF TGCAGCGTCGGAGGGGCGGATAATGAAAAACTGTTTTTT
TRBJ1-2 TRBV5-1 TRBD1 NA CASSLGTGDYGYTF TGCGCCAGCAGCTTGGGGACAGGGGATTATGGCTACACCTTC
TRBJ2-7 TRBV24-1 NA NA CATEGQLYEQYF TGTGCCACAGAAGGACAACTCTACGAGCAGTACTTC
TRBJ2-2 TRBV9 TRBD2 NA CASSGTSGRTGELFF TGTGCCAGCAGCGGTACTAGCGGGAGGACCGGGGAGCTGTTTTTT
TRBJ1-5 TRBV7-2 TRBD1 once CASSFKGADQPQHF TGTGCCAGCAGCTTTAAGGGGGCGGATCAGCCCCAGCATTTT
TRBJ1-5 TRBV7-3 NA NA CASSLGGVSNQPQHF TGTGCCAGCAGCTTAGGAGGGGTAAGCAATCAGCCCCAGCATTTT
TRBJ1-1 TRBV29-1 NA NA CSVARVPEAFF TGCAGCGTTGCCCGGGTACCTGAAGCTTTCTTT
TRBJ1-2 TRBV6-5 NA NA CASNGGHYGYTF TGTGCCAGCAACGGAGGGCACTATGGCTACACCTTC
TRBJ2-2 TRBV5-1 TRBD1 NA CASSHAGTGYPGELFF TGCGCCAGCAGCCACGCCGGGACAGGGTATCCCGGGGAGCTGTTTTTT
TRBJ2-7 TRBV18 TRBD2 NA CASSPRTGWGLAQSYEQYF TGTGCCAGCTCACCACGGACAGGTTGGGGACTAGCGCAGTCCTACGAGCAGTACTTC
TRBJ2-3 TRBV19 TRBD2 NA CASSIPGLAGSDTQYF TGTGCCAGTAGTATTCCCGGACTAGCGGGAAGTGATACGCAGTATTTT
TRBJ2-6 TRBV5-1 NA NA CASSVGGSGANVLTF TGCGCCAGCAGTGTAGGGGGCTCTGGGGCCAACGTCCTGACTTTC
TRBJ2-3 TRBV3-1/TRBV3-2 NA NA CASSQVGGSATDTQYF TGTGCCAGCAGCCAAGTCGGGGGAAGCGCCACAGATACGCAGTATTTT
TRBJ1-2 TRBV14 NA NA CASSRAGGPYGYTF TGTGCCAGCAGCCGGGCGGGAGGCCCCTATGGCTACACCTTC
TRBJ1-1 TRBV5-1 NA NA CASSLGIRVGGDTEAFF TGCGCCAGCAGCTTGGGAATTCGGGTTGGGGGCGACACTGAAGCTTTCTTT
TRBJ1-5 TRBV10-3 NA NA CAISGGGNQPQHF TGTGCCATCAGTGGCGGGGGCAATCAGCCCCAGCATTTT
TRBJ1-1 TRBV6-5 NA NA CASSYARYTEAFF TGTGCCAGCAGTTACGCCCGGTACACTGAAGCTTTCTTT
TRBJ1-2 TRBV28 NA NA CASSFNRGPNYGYTF TGTGCCAGCAGTTTCAATCGGGGTCCTAACTATGGCTACACCTTC
TRBJ2-2 TRBV6-5 NA NA CASSYNGITGVGELFF TGTGCCAGCAGTTATAACGGCATAACGGGGGTGGGGGAGCTGTTTTTT
TRBJ2-6 TRBV5-8 NA NA CASVISGANVLTF TGTGCCAGCGTCATCTCTGGGGCCAACGTCCTGACTTTC
TRBJ1-6 TRBV7-8 NA NA CASSPGRSNSPLHF TGTGCCAGCAGCCCGGGAAGAAGTAATTCACCCCTCCACTTT
TRBJ1-5 TRBV12-3/TRBV12-4 NA NA CASSLHRNQPQHF TGTGCCAGCAGTTTACATAGAAATCAGCCCCAGCATTTT
TRBJ1-3 TRBV4-1 TRBD1 NA CASSQGRGQGNTIYF TGCGCCAGCAGCCAAGGGAGGGGGCAAGGAAACACCATATATTTT
TRBJ2-7 TRBV5-4 TRBD2 NA CASSQLAGVYEQYF TGTGCCAGCAGCCAGCTAGCGGGAGTCTACGAGCAGTACTTC
TRBJ2-3 TRBV4-1 TRBD2 NA CASSQDRFSGGLDTQYF TGCGCCAGCAGCCAAGATCGTTTTAGCGGGGGCCTAGATACGCAGTATTTT
TRBJ1-2 TRBV5-1 NA NA CASAETANYGYTF TGCGCCAGCGCTGAGACAGCTAACTATGGCTACACCTTC
TRBJ2-7 TRBV5-1 NA NA CASSLRDEQYF TGCGCCAGCAGCTTGCGGGATGAGCAGTACTTC
TRBJ1-1 TRBV5-6 NA once CASSPQGIDTEAFF TGTGCCAGCAGCCCCCAGGGAATCGACACTGAAGCTTTCTTT
TRBJ1-1 TRBV5-1 NA few CASSLEGMTEAFF TGCGCCAGCAGCTTGGAGGGGATGACTGAAGCTTTCTTT
TRBJ1-1 TRBV12-3/TRBV12-4 TRBD1 few CASSAGGGTEAFF TGTGCCAGCAGTGCAGGGGGCGGCACTGAAGCTTTCTTT
TRBJ2-6 TRBV7-3 NA NA CASSSSSGANVLTF TGTGCCAGCAGCTCGAGCTCTGGGGCCAACGTCCTGACTTTC
TRBJ1-4 TRBV6-6 NA once CASRDPWGLNEKLFF TGTGCCAGCAGGGACCCCTGGGGGCTTAATGAAAAACTGTTTTTT
TRBJ2-7 TRBV4-1 TRBD2 NA CASSQYDRTSGSYEQYF TGCGCCAGCAGCCAATATGATAGGACTAGTGGTTCCTACGAGCAGTACTTC
TRBJ2-1 TRBV9 TRBD1 NA CASSVEGTGGNEQFF TGTGCCAGCAGCGTAGAGGGGACAGGGGGGAATGAGCAGTTCTTC
TRBJ2-1 TRBV4-3 TRBD1 few CASSQPTGGLNEQFF TGCGCCAGCAGCCAACCGACAGGGGGCTTGAATGAGCAGTTCTTC
TRBJ1-2 TRBV29-1 NA NA CSVSRQDYGYTF TGCAGCGTGTCCAGGCAGGACTATGGCTACACCTTC
TRBJ1-6 TRBV2 NA NA CASGRSSYNSPLHF TGTGCCAGCGGGAGGAGCTCCTATAATTCACCCCTCCACTTT